One sample yielded the 8 T cell receptor beta chains listed below, sequenced in a study of cytomegalovirus exposure and HLA in healthy donors. PCR employed 60 Vbeta and 13 Jbeta primers. Sequencing used immunoSEQ multiplex PCR; TCRdb keeps in-frame clones, though not all of them. The sample records roughly 86,000 clones, about two thirds being singletons. The sequenced material came from PBMCs. The origin of the receptors is a man in his 60s in good health and CMV-seronegative.

The chain recombines TRBV6-1 with TRBJ2-1; D might be TRBD2 (6 bases). Germline CDR1 is MNHNS and CDR2 is SASEGT. The ends were cut back, 3 bases at V and 9 bases at J, with 6 bases in the middle. The CDR3 length is 11 residues. The CDR3 spells CASSDGGEQFF. CDR3 sequence (DNA): TGTGCCAGCAGTGACGGGGGTGAGCAGTTCTTC.

This clone was observed a handful of times. V is TRBV7-9 and J is TRBJ2-1, with 8 bases lining up with TRBD2. Trimming at V came to 4 bases and at J to 7 bases, leaving 12 bases not matched to a gene. The CDR3 loop spans 16 amino acids. Per the germline V gene, CDR1 is SEHNR and CDR2 is FQNEAQ (reference sequence). DNA for the CDR3: TGTGCCAGCAGCTCCCGTGGAGCGGGAGTGGGGAATGAGCAGTTCTTC. Translated: CASSSRGAGVGNEQFF.

This clone turned up a few times. The chain employs TRBV28 and TRBJ1-5; 10 nucleotides agree with TRBD1. The trim removed 6 bases at V and 7 bases at J, leaving 9 bases unmatched. Germline-derived CDR1 and CDR2 are MDHEN and SYDVKM. The CDR3 is 15 residues long. The CDR3 DNA follows: TGTGCCAGCAGGGGACAGGGGTTTACGGGGCAGCCCCAGCATTTT. Translating gives CASRGQGFTGQPQHF.

The gene calls are TRBV9 and TRBJ2-7, with TRBD1 matching over 7 bases. Looked up from germline, CDR1 is SGDLS and CDR2 is YYNGEE. The V gene end was trimmed by 2 bases and the J gene end by 2 bases; junction bases not matched to a gene: 10. The CDR3 consists of 16 residues. The CDR3 nucleotides read TGTGCCAGCAGCGTGGGGACCGGGACAGTTCCCTACGAGCAGTACTTC. This gives the protein CASSVGTGTVPYEQYF. The full variable domain, rest sourced from reference TRBV9 and TRBJ2-7, is DSGVTQTPKHLITATGQRVTLRCSPRSGDLSVYWYQQSLDQGLQFLIQYYNGEERAKGNILERFSAQQFPDLHSELNLSSLELGDSALYFCASSVGTGTVPYEQYFGPGTRLTVT.

V usage is TRBV9 and J usage is TRBJ2-7; a possible D gene is TRBD2 (5 bases). CDR1 and CDR2 from the germline V gene are SGDLS and YYNGEE. The CDR3 has 16 amino acids. V shed 0 bases and J shed 2 bases, with 15 bases lying between them. The CDR3 here is CASSVEGGGVAYEQYF. The CDR3 DNA reads TGTGCCAGCAGCGTAGAGGGTGGAGGAGTCGCCTACGAGCAGTACTTC.

The chain couples TRBV5-5 to TRBJ2-7; TRBD1 aligns across 7 bases. The CDR3 runs 13 residues. J gave up 3 bases and V 6 bases, and 6 bases lay outside the gene matches. Germline CDR1 and CDR2: SGHKS and YYEKEE (reference sequence). CDR3 amino acids: CASTRGGNYEQYF. CDR3 DNA: TGTGCCAGCACCCGAGGGGGCAACTACGAGCAGTACTTC.

J is TRBJ2-2 and V is TRBV19; the match to TRBD2 covers 8 bases. After removal of 6 bases from V and 5 bases from J, the junction contained 2 bases not matched to a gene. The CDR3 loop spans 13 amino acids. From germline, CDR1 is LNHDA and CDR2 SQIVND (reference sequence). In DNA, the CDR3 is TGTGCCAGTAGAACTAGCGGTACCGGGGAGCTGTTTTTT. Translated, it gives CASRTSGTGELFF. Full variable domain (outside the CDR3, taken from reference TRBV19 and TRBJ2-2): DGGITQSPKYLFRKEGQNVTLSCEQNLNHDAMYWYRQDPGQGLRLIYYSQIVNDFQKGDIAEGYSVSREKKESFPLTVTSAQKNPTAFYLCASRTSGTGELFFGEGSRLTVL.

The chain combines TRBV6-5 with TRBJ1-2, with 9 bases matching TRBD1. The V gene end was trimmed by 4 bases and the J gene end by 3 bases; junction bases not matched to a gene: 3. Germline lookup yields CDR1 MNHEY and CDR2 SVGAGI. The CDR3 loop spans 14 amino acids. The CDR3 DNA is TGTGCCAGCAGTTTCAGACAGGGGGACTATGGCTACACCTTC. Translation: CASSFRQGDYGYTF.